This T cell receptor beta chain was sequenced in a study of cytomegalovirus exposure and HLA in healthy donors. Notes on the study in general: Later analysis reportedly placed an Asian-associated ancestry cluster below the roughly 670-donor mean in N-insertions.

This clone was seen more than once but under ten times. No antigen is known for it. Germline CDR1 reads MDHEN; CDR2 reads SYDVKM. This CDR3 spans 15 amino acids. After removal of 0 bases from V and 3 bases from J, the junction contained 1 base not matched to a gene. Both 60 Vbeta primers and 13 Jbeta primers went into the PCR. Data came from immunoSEQ multiplex PCR; TCRdb stores just in-frame clones and leaves some out. Here the sample spans 200,000 to 250,000 clones, around four fifths being singletons. This chain links TRBV28 with TRBJ1-2; the match to TRBD1 covers 10 bases. The origin of this receptor is a man aged 45-65 years in good health and CMV-seronegative. Source material: PBMCs. Here the CDR3 DNA reads TGTGCCAGCAGTTTATGGGGGACAGGGGACTATGGCTACACCTTC. Protein sequence: CASSLWGTGDYGYTF.